These T cell receptor beta chains were read from a single sample in a study of cytomegalovirus exposure and HLA in healthy donors. Method: immunoSEQ multiplex PCR; TCRdb's copy keeps in-frame clones and lacks some. In the table there are fewer than 150,000 clones, about 80% of which are singletons. Material: PBMCs. Receptors originate from a man in his late teens or twenties in good health and CMV-seronegative. Both conserved end residues are part of each CDR3. D genes are given only for firm matches. Rows may omit the clone size; those that give it use once, few, many or a size class.

few,TRBD2,TRBJ2-7,TRBV5-1,TGCGCCAGCAGTAATGCGGGAGGGCCGTACGAGCAGTACTTC,CASSNAGGPYEQYF
few,TRBD1,TRBJ1-3,TRBV28,TGTGCCAGCAGGCCAGGGGGTACCTCTGGAAACACCATATATTTT,CASRPGGTSGNTIYF
.,TRBD1,TRBJ2-7,TRBV7-9,TGTGCCAGCAGTCGAACGGGACAGGGAACCTACGAGCAGTACTTC,CASSRTGQGTYEQYF
.,.,TRBJ1-2,TRBV7-9,TGTGCCAGCAGCTTAGTTGCGGGGGCCGCCTATGGCTACACCTTC,CASSLVAGAAYGYTF
.,TRBD1,TRBJ2-7,TRBV4-2,TGTGCCAGCCAGCCAGCACCGGGACAGGGATTCTACGAGCAGTACTTC,CASQPAPGQGFYEQYF
.,TRBD1,TRBJ2-3,TRBV27,TGTGCCAGCAGCGAACAGGGGGCGACGACAGATACGCAGTATTTT,CASSEQGATTDTQYF
.,.,TRBJ1-1,TRBV29-1,TGCAGCGTGGTGGGGGCAGTCCAGGTAGGCGACACTGAAGCTTTCTTT,CSVVGAVQVGDTEAFF
.,.,TRBJ1-3,TRBV6-5,TGTGCCAGCCGTCGGGGGGCCGTATCTGGAAACACCATATATTTT,CASRRGAVSGNTIYF
.,.,TRBJ2-7,TRBV11-2,TGTGCCAGCAGCTTATCGGGATTATCCTCCTACGAGCAGTACTTC,CASSLSGLSSYEQYF
.,.,TRBJ2-7,TRBV28,TGTGCCAGCAGTCCGGACGGGATGCGGGGTTACGAGCAGTACTTC,CASSPDGMRGYEQYF
once,.,TRBJ2-7,TRBV13,TGTGCCAGCAGCTTCACTGGTGAGCAGTACTTC,CASSFTGEQYF